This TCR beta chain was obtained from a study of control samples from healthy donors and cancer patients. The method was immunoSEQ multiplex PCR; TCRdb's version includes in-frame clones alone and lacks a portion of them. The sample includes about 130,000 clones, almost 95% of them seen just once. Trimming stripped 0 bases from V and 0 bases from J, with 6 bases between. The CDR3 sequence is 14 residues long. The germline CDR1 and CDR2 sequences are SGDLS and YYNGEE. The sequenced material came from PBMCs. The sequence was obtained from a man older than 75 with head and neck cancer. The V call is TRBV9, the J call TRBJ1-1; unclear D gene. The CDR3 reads CASSVGQLNTEAFF. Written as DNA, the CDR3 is TGTGCCAGCAGCGTAGGACAATTGAACACTGAAGCTTTCTTT. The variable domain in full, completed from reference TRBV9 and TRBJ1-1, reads DSGVTQTPKHLITATGQRVTLRCSPRSGDLSVYWYQQSLDQGLQFLIQYYNGEERAKGNILERFSAQQFPDLHSELNLSSLELGDSALYFCASSVGQLNTEAFFGQGTRLTVV.